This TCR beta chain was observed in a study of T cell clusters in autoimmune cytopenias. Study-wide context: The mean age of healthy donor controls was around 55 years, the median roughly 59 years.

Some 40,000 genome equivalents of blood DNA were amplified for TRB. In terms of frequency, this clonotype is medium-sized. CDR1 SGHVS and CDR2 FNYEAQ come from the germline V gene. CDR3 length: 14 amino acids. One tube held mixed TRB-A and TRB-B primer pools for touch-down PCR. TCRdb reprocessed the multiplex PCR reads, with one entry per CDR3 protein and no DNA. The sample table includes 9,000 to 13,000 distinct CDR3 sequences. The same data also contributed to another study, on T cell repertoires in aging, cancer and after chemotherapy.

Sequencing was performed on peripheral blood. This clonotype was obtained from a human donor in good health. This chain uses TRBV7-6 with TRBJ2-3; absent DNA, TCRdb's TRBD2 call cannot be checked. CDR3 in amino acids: CASSSTLRTDTQYF.